This paragraph covers one T cell receptor (beta chain) sequence. Its matching antigen is unknown. From germline, CDR1 is SGHDT and CDR2 YYEEEE. CDR3 length: 14 amino acids. Between the trimmed V and J ends, which lost 6 bases and 3 bases, there was a span of 16 bases. The data were obtained in a study of post-analysis software for immune sequencing data. Study information: Courses of disease covered relapsing-remitting, secondary progressive and progressive-relapsing multiple sclerosis. Whole-study results and caveats: Significantly lower normalized Chao1 diversity was found in patients with multiple sclerosis relative to controls. About 5 TRBV segments were more frequent in patients than controls; TRBV5-6, TRBV5-1 and TRBV20-1 belonged to this group. Strong same-batch co-clustering of samples appeared with F measure clustering.

TCR beta cDNA libraries had unique molecular identifiers. T cells numbering roughly 1 to 10 million yielded some 480,000 cDNA molecules. One entry per CDR3 protein, called by TCRdb with MiXCR from the PCR reads. The profile shows a few hundred thousand distinct CDR3 sequences, 30% to 40% of them singletons. This TCR was sampled from a girl under 18 with multiple sclerosis. Sequenced material: blood. The chain joins TRBV5-6 to TRBJ2-7; D may be TRBD2 (5 bases). The CDR3 DNA sequence: TGTGCCAGCACCGAGGGCGGACTGGGCTACGAGCAGTACTTC. Amino acid sequence: CASTEGGLGYEQYF.